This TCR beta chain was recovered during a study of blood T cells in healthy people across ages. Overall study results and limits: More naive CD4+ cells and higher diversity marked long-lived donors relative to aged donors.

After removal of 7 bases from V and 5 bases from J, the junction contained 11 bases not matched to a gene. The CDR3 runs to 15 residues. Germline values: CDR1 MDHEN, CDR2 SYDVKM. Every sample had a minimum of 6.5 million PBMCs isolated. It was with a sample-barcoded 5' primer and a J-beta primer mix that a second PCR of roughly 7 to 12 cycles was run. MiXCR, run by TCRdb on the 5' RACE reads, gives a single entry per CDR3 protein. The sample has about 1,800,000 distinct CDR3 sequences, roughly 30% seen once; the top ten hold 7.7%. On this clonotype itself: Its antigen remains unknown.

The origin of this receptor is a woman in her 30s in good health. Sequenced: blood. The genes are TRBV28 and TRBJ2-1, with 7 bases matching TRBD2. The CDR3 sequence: CASTGLWGGNNEQFF. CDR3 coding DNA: TGTGCCAGCACCGGGTTGTGGGGGGGGAACAATGAGCAGTTCTTC.